A selection of T cell receptor beta chains follows, all from one sample in a study of blood T cell repertoires in COVID-19. Here immunoSEQ multiplex PCR was the method, and the copy in TCRdb shows in-frame clones only, minus some. The table shows around 160,000 clones, with around nine tenths occurring only once. Material for sequencing was peripheral blood. These receptors came from a woman aged 70-85 years with COVID-19, enrolled during active disease. The CDR3 runs from the conserved cysteine through the conserved F or W. Fields, in order: V gene, CDR3 length, D gene, clone size, J gene, CDR3 protein, CDR3 DNA. The D gene is left open where the match is weak. Part of the rows lack a size; the others show once, few, many or a class for expanded clones.

v_gene: TRBV11-3
len: 13
d_gene: .
abundance: .
j_gene: TRBJ2-3
CDR3aa: CASARGYTDTQYF
CDR3nt: TGTGCCAGCGCGAGGGGGTACACAGATACGCAGTATTTT

v_gene: TRBV5-6
len: 15
d_gene: .
abundance: .
j_gene: TRBJ2-2
CDR3aa: CASSLRQAPTGELFF
CDR3nt: TGTGCCAGCAGCTTGAGGCAGGCTCCCACCGGGGAGCTGTTTTTT

v_gene: TRBV5-4
len: 15
d_gene: TRBD1
abundance: .
j_gene: TRBJ1-6
CDR3aa: CASSSRTGNNSPLHF
CDR3nt: TGTGCCAGCAGCTCACGGACAGGGAATAATTCACCCCTCCACTTT

v_gene: TRBV4-2
len: 17
d_gene: TRBD1
abundance: .
j_gene: TRBJ2-7
CDR3aa: CASSQWGSGQGTYEQYF
CDR3nt: TGTGCCAGCAGCCAATGGGGGTCGGGACAGGGGACCTACGAGCAGTACTTC

v_gene: TRBV3-1/TRBV3-2
len: 13
d_gene: TRBD1
abundance: .
j_gene: TRBJ1-2
CDR3aa: CASSQDRDSRYTF
CDR3nt: TGTGCCAGCAGCCAAGATCGGGACAGTCGCTACACCTTC

v_gene: TRBV6-1
len: 13
d_gene: .
abundance: few
j_gene: TRBJ1-2
CDR3aa: CASSEGGRLRYTF
CDR3nt: TGTGCCAGCAGTGAAGGTGGCAGATTACGCTACACCTTC

v_gene: TRBV5-1
len: 14
d_gene: .
abundance: .
j_gene: TRBJ2-3
CDR3aa: CASSFSGARDTQYF
CDR3nt: TGCGCCAGCAGCTTCTCAGGGGCGCGAGATACGCAGTATTTT

v_gene: TRBV28
len: 11
d_gene: .
abundance: .
j_gene: TRBJ1-1
CDR3aa: CATYREFEAFF
CDR3nt: TGTGCCACGTACCGAGAGTTTGAAGCTTTCTTT

v_gene: TRBV12-3/TRBV12-4
len: 13
d_gene: .
abundance: .
j_gene: TRBJ1-2
CDR3aa: CASSLGGPDGYTF
CDR3nt: TGTGCCAGCAGTTTGGGGGGGCCCGATGGCTACACCTTC

v_gene: TRBV7-9
len: 15
d_gene: TRBD1
abundance: .
j_gene: TRBJ2-5
CDR3aa: CASSWGQGVRETQYF
CDR3nt: TGTGCCAGCAGCTGGGGACAGGGGGTAAGAGAGACCCAGTACTTC

v_gene: TRBV7-8
len: 14
d_gene: .
abundance: few
j_gene: TRBJ2-1
CDR3aa: CASSLLVFRDEQFF
CDR3nt: TGTGCCAGCAGCTTACTAGTTTTCAGGGATGAGCAGTTCTTC

v_gene: TRBV2
len: 15
d_gene: .
abundance: .
j_gene: TRBJ1-5
CDR3aa: CASSGRGQTNQPQHF
CDR3nt: TGTGCCAGCAGTGGAAGGGGACAAACCAATCAGCCCCAGCATTTT

v_gene: TRBV29-1
len: 12
d_gene: TRBD2
abundance: .
j_gene: TRBJ2-7
CDR3aa: CSVGTSPYEQYF
CDR3nt: TGCAGCGTGGGGACTAGTCCCTACGAGCAGTACTTC

v_gene: TRBV6-5
len: 15
d_gene: .
abundance: .
j_gene: TRBJ2-5
CDR3aa: CASSYSKGVQETQYF
CDR3nt: TGTGCCAGCAGTTACTCAAAGGGGGTCCAAGAGACCCAGTACTTC

v_gene: TRBV3-1/TRBV3-2
len: 13
d_gene: TRBD1
abundance: few
j_gene: TRBJ1-1
CDR3aa: CASSVDRGTEAFF
CDR3nt: TGTGCCAGCAGCGTCGACAGGGGCACTGAAGCTTTCTTT

v_gene: TRBV20-1
len: 10
d_gene: .
abundance: .
j_gene: TRBJ1-5
CDR3aa: CSADTRPQHF
CDR3nt: TGCAGTGCCGACACCAGGCCCCAGCATTTT

v_gene: TRBV6-1
len: 16
d_gene: .
abundance: .
j_gene: TRBJ1-2
CDR3aa: CASSEQSAAPPYGYTF
CDR3nt: TGTGCCAGCAGTGAACAGTCGGCGGCTCCCCCCTATGGCTACACCTTC

v_gene: TRBV2
len: 13
d_gene: .
abundance: .
j_gene: TRBJ1-2
CDR3aa: CASSDRLPYGYTF
CDR3nt: TGTGCCAGCAGTGACAGGCTACCTTATGGCTACACCTTC

v_gene: TRBV5-6
len: 18
d_gene: TRBD2
abundance: .
j_gene: TRBJ2-1
CDR3aa: CASSLDSGGASSYNEQFF
CDR3nt: TGTGCCAGCAGCTTGGATAGCGGGGGAGCTAGCTCCTACAATGAGCAGTTCTTC

v_gene: TRBV5-5
len: 16
d_gene: TRBD2
abundance: .
j_gene: TRBJ2-7
CDR3aa: CASSLRLAGISYEQYF
CDR3nt: TGTGCCAGCAGCTTGCGACTAGCGGGGATCTCCTACGAGCAGTACTTC

v_gene: TRBV19
len: 15
d_gene: .
abundance: .
j_gene: TRBJ1-2
CDR3aa: CASSIPGGNYYGYTF
CDR3nt: TGTGCCAGTAGTATCCCGGGGGGAAACTACTATGGCTACACCTTC

v_gene: TRBV18
len: 15
d_gene: .
abundance: .
j_gene: TRBJ1-2
CDR3aa: CASSQSLEKSYGYTF
CDR3nt: TGTGCCAGCTCCCAGAGTTTGGAGAAATCTTATGGCTACACCTTC

v_gene: TRBV20-1
len: 11
d_gene: .
abundance: .
j_gene: TRBJ2-1
CDR3aa: CSEGGRNEQFF
CDR3nt: TGCAGTGAGGGAGGAAGGAATGAGCAGTTCTTC

v_gene: TRBV4-2
len: 15
d_gene: TRBD1
abundance: .
j_gene: TRBJ1-2
CDR3aa: CASSQRGGRGLGYTF
CDR3nt: TGTGCCAGCAGCCAACGAGGGGGCAGGGGGCTCGGCTACACCTTC

v_gene: TRBV7-9
len: 17
d_gene: TRBD2
abundance: .
j_gene: TRBJ2-1
CDR3aa: CASSLGVTSGGYNEQFF
CDR3nt: TGTGCCAGCAGCTTAGGGGTCACTAGCGGGGGTTACAATGAGCAGTTCTTC

v_gene: TRBV11-2
len: 16
d_gene: .
abundance: .
j_gene: TRBJ2-5
CDR3aa: CASSLGSSGMVETQYF
CDR3nt: TGTGCCAGCAGCTTAGGAAGTTCGGGGATGGTAGAGACCCAGTACTTC